The rows below give T cell receptor beta chains drawn from one sample of a study of regulatory T cells in long-lasting Graves disease. TCRdb redid the calling of the multiplex PCR reads with MiXCR, one entry per CDR3 protein. The sample consists of 380,000 or so distinct CDR3 sequences, about 16% of them appearing once. The same data also went into a second study, on T cells in Graves' hyperthyroidism and ophthalmopathy.

Source: peripheral blood mononuclear cells (PBMCs), taken at new diagnosis, from a patient treated with antithyroid drugs. Receptor source: a woman aged 18-29 years with Graves disease. The CDR3 runs from the conserved cysteine through the conserved F or W. Fields, in order: D gene, clone size, J gene, V gene, CDR3 DNA, CDR3 protein. A D gene is named only where the DNA matches it firmly. Clone size appears in some rows only: once, few, many, or a class for an expanded clone.

D: TRBD1; size: many; J: TRBJ2-5; V: TRBV11-2; DNA: TGTGCCAGCAGCCAGAACAGGGGAAGGGAGACCCAGTACTTC; CDR3: CASSQNRGRETQYF
D: -; size: -; J: TRBJ1-2; V: TRBV27; DNA: TGTGCCAGCAGTAACACAGTTTTCTATGGCTACACCTTC; CDR3: CASSNTVFYGYTF
D: -; size: few; J: TRBJ1-1; V: TRBV29-1; DNA: TGCAGCGTTGGGGGGCTTGAGGGTTTTATGAACACTGAAGCTTTCTTT; CDR3: CSVGGLEGFMNTEAFF
D: TRBD1; size: many; J: TRBJ2-7; V: TRBV20-1; DNA: TGCAGTGCTCCCGGGGACAGGGTTCACGAGCAGTACTTC; CDR3: CSAPGDRVHEQYF
D: -; size: few; J: TRBJ2-7; V: TRBV6-2/TRBV6-3; DNA: TGTGCCAGCAGTGAAGGGGTAGGACGGGGCGCCGCTAGTCACGAGCAGTACTTC; CDR3: CASSEGVGRGAASHEQYF
D: TRBD2; size: -; J: TRBJ2-1; V: TRBV6-2/TRBV6-3; DNA: TGTGCCAGCAGTTCCAGGACTAGCGGGAGAAATGAGCAGTTCTTC; CDR3: CASSSRTSGRNEQFF
D: -; size: many; J: TRBJ2-1; V: TRBV28; DNA: TGTGCCAGCTTCATGGGAAGCAATGAGCAGTTCTTC; CDR3: CASFMGSNEQFF
D: TRBD2; size: few; J: TRBJ2-3; V: TRBV20-1; DNA: TGCAGTGCTTTTAGCGGGGGGGCCCCAGATACGCAGTATTTT; CDR3: CSAFSGGAPDTQYF
D: TRBD2; size: many; J: TRBJ2-5; V: TRBV13; DNA: TGTGCCAGCAGCTTCAGGACTAGCGAAGAGACCCAGTACTTC; CDR3: CASSFRTSEETQYF
D: TRBD2; size: -; J: TRBJ2-2; V: TRBV5-6; DNA: TGTGCCAGCAGCGGCGGGGGACTAGCAAACACCGGGGAGCTGTTTTTT; CDR3: CASSGGGLANTGELFF
D: TRBD1; size: many; J: TRBJ2-7; V: TRBV11-2; DNA: TGTGCCAGCAGCTTGCGGGGACAGGGGGCAGGGTACTTC; CDR3: CASSLRGQGAGYF
D: -; size: few; J: TRBJ2-5; V: TRBV9; DNA: TGTGCCAGCAGCCTTCGGACTGGGCAAGGGGAGACCCAGTACTTC; CDR3: CASSLRTGQGETQYF
D: -; size: -; J: TRBJ2-5; V: TRBV5-6; DNA: TGTGCCAGCAGCTGGGGACCCGGCCAAGAGACCCAGTACTTC; CDR3: CASSWGPGQETQYF
D: TRBD1; size: -; J: TRBJ2-1; V: TRBV24-1; DNA: TGTGCCACCAGTGGGCAGGGACAGGTTGTCTACAATGAGCAGTTCTTC; CDR3: CATSGQGQVVYNEQFF
D: TRBD2; size: -; J: TRBJ2-1; V: TRBV3-1; DNA: TGTGCCAGCAGCCAAAGACAGGTCCGGGGACTAGCGGGTACAGGGGAGCAGTTCTTC; CDR3: CASSQRQVRGLAGTGEQFF
D: TRBD2; size: many; J: TRBJ2-7; V: TRBV6-1; DNA: TGTGCCAGCAGTCCAAATGGACTAGCGGTCTCCTACGAGCAGTACTTC; CDR3: CASSPNGLAVSYEQYF
D: TRBD1; size: many; J: TRBJ1-2; V: TRBV27; DNA: TGTGCCAGCAGGACAGGGGGCGGCTACACCTTC; CDR3: CASRTGGGYTF
D: -; size: many; J: TRBJ1-5; V: TRBV28; DNA: TGTGCCGTAGCTCGGGGCAGGGGACGGTACCAGCCCCAGCATTTT; CDR3: CAVARGRGRYQPQHF
D: TRBD2; size: many; J: TRBJ2-5; V: TRBV12-3/TRBV12-4; DNA: TGTGCCAGCAGTTTCGGCGGGGGGGCCGGTGAGACCCAGTACTTC; CDR3: CASSFGGGAGETQYF
D: -; size: many; J: TRBJ1-2; V: TRBV10-3; DNA: TGTGCCATCAGTGAGAGTGGGATTCTAGGCTACACCTTC; CDR3: CAISESGILGYTF
D: -; size: few; J: TRBJ1-1; V: TRBV7-9; DNA: TGTGCCAGCAGCGCAACGGGGGCCACTGAAGCTTTCTTT; CDR3: CASSATGATEAFF
D: TRBD2; size: -; J: TRBJ2-2; V: TRBV6-1; DNA: TGTGCCAGCAGCCCGAGCGGGAGGCGTACCGGGGAGCTGTTTTTT; CDR3: CASSPSGRRTGELFF
D: -; size: -; J: TRBJ2-5; V: TRBV29-1; DNA: TGCAGCGTTAAGGCAGGATCTACAGAGACCCAGTACTTC; CDR3: CSVKAGSTETQYF
D: TRBD2; size: many; J: TRBJ2-3; V: TRBV20-1; DNA: TGCAGTGCTAGAGGCGGGGGGGCTTACACAGATACGCAGTATTTT; CDR3: CSARGGGAYTDTQYF
D: -; size: few; J: TRBJ1-6; V: TRBV5-5; DNA: TGTGCCAGCAGCCAGGCAATGGGATCACCCCTCCACTTT; CDR3: CASSQAMGSPLHF
D: -; size: many; J: TRBJ1-4; V: TRBV30; DNA: TGTGCCTGGAGTGTACAAGTCGGACATCTGAATGAAAAACTGTTTTTT; CDR3: CAWSVQVGHLNEKLFF
D: -; size: many; J: TRBJ2-1; V: TRBV29-1; DNA: TGCAGCGTTGAAGATATGGACCTAGGGATGGGCAATGAGCAGTTCTTC; CDR3: CSVEDMDLGMGNEQFF
D: -; size: -; J: TRBJ2-3; V: TRBV5-1; DNA: TGCGCCAGCAGCTTGGAGATGGGAGATACGCAGTATTTT; CDR3: CASSLEMGDTQYF
D: -; size: -; J: TRBJ1-1; V: TRBV20-1; DNA: TGCAGTGCTAGACTGCTGAAGGGACTGAACACTGAAGCTTTCTTT; CDR3: CSARLLKGLNTEAFF
D: -; size: many; J: TRBJ1-2; V: TRBV7-3; DNA: TGTGCCAGCAGCTTAAAAGGAGGGTATCTGAGTGGCTACACCTTC; CDR3: CASSLKGGYLSGYTF
D: -; size: few; J: TRBJ1-1; V: TRBV19; DNA: TGTGCCAGTAGTAAACATGGACAGATAGAAACTGAAGCTTTCTTT; CDR3: CASSKHGQIETEAFF
D: -; size: -; J: TRBJ2-5; V: TRBV5-6; DNA: TGTGCCAGCAGCTTGGCCGTCATGGCAGGAGAGACCCAGTACTTC; CDR3: CASSLAVMAGETQYF
D: TRBD2; size: few; J: TRBJ2-3; V: TRBV7-3; DNA: TGTGCCAGCAGCTTAGGTTCTAGCGGGAGCGCAGATACGCAGTATTTT; CDR3: CASSLGSSGSADTQYF
D: TRBD1; size: once; J: TRBJ2-6; V: TRBV5-6; DNA: TGTGCCAGCAGCCTGACAGGGAACGCTGGGGCCAACGTCCTGACTTTC; CDR3: CASSLTGNAGANVLTF
D: TRBD2; size: many; J: TRBJ2-3; V: TRBV5-8; DNA: TGTGCCAGCAGCCGGCCCGGGACTAGCGGGAGCACAGATACGCAGTATTTT; CDR3: CASSRPGTSGSTDTQYF
D: TRBD1; size: many; J: TRBJ2-7; V: TRBV20-1; DNA: TGCAGTGGGAGACAGGGAACCGACGAGCAGTACTTC; CDR3: CSGRQGTDEQYF
D: -; size: many; J: TRBJ1-2; V: TRBV5-1; DNA: TGCGCCAGCAGCTTGGATGGCAGATCGGACTATGGCTACACCTTC; CDR3: CASSLDGRSDYGYTF
D: -; size: few; J: TRBJ2-1; V: TRBV5-4; DNA: TGTGCCAGCAGCTTGGACGATGAGCAGTTCTTC; CDR3: CASSLDDEQFF
D: -; size: many; J: TRBJ2-5; V: TRBV7-2; DNA: TGTGCCAGCAGCTTATCAGGGGTGGAGACCCAGTACTTC; CDR3: CASSLSGVETQYF
D: -; size: -; J: TRBJ2-6; V: TRBV27; DNA: TGTGCCAGCAGTTTCGACCTCCCGAATCTAGCCGGGGCCAACGTCCTGACTTTC; CDR3: CASSFDLPNLAGANVLTF
D: -; size: few; J: TRBJ1-5; V: TRBV19; DNA: TGTGCCAGTACCTCACATAACCGCGGGGACAGCAATCAGCCCCAGCATTTT; CDR3: CASTSHNRGDSNQPQHF
D: TRBD1; size: many; J: TRBJ2-7; V: TRBV20-1; DNA: TGCAGCGCCGGGGACAGTCGTGTGGGGGAGCAGTACTTC; CDR3: CSAGDSRVGEQYF
D: -; size: many; J: TRBJ2-1; V: TRBV10-1; DNA: TGCGCCAGCAGTGTAGGGCGACCCTCTAGGTACAATGAGCAGTTCTTC; CDR3: CASSVGRPSRYNEQFF
D: -; size: many; J: TRBJ2-3; V: TRBV12-3/TRBV12-4; DNA: TGTGCCAGCAGCCTAAGGGTAGGCACAGATACGCAGTATTTT; CDR3: CASSLRVGTDTQYF
D: TRBD2; size: few; J: TRBJ2-1; V: TRBV11-2; DNA: TGTGCCAGCAGCTCGGGGGTAGGACTAGCGGGAGGAACCTCCTACAATGAGCAGTTCTTC; CDR3: CASSSGVGLAGGTSYNEQFF
D: -; size: -; J: TRBJ2-5; V: TRBV9; DNA: TGTGCCAGCAGCTCACAGGTATCGGGAGAGACCCAGTACTTC; CDR3: CASSSQVSGETQYF
D: TRBD1; size: many; J: TRBJ1-1; V: TRBV10-2; DNA: TGCGCCAGCAGTGCACAGGGGGGAGGGTGGACTGAAGCTTTCTTT; CDR3: CASSAQGGGWTEAFF
D: -; size: many; J: TRBJ2-7; V: TRBV3-1; DNA: TGTGCCAGCAGCCACGCCGGACTGCTGTACGAGCAGTACTTC; CDR3: CASSHAGLLYEQYF